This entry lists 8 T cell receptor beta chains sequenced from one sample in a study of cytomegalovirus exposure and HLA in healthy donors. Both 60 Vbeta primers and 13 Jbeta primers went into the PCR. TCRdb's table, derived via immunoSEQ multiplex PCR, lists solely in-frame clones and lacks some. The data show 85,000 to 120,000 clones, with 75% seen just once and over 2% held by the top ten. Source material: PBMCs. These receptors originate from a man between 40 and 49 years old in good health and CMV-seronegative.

CDR3 nucleotides: TGTGCCAGTTCGGGGACAGGGGGCCTTACCGGGGAGCTGTTTTTT. Its translation: CASSGTGGLTGELFF. This chain joins TRBV6-5 and TRBJ2-2; 12 bases fit TRBD1. V lost 9 bases, J lost 5 bases, and 7 bases stayed unmatched. The CDR3 contains 15 residues. Germline CDR1 reads MNHEY; CDR2 reads SVGAGI.

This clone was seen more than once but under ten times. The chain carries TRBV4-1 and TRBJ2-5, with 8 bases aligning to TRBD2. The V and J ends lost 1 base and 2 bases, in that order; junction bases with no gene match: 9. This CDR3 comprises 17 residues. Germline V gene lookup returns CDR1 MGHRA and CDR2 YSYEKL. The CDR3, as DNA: TGCGCCAGCAGCCAAGGGCTTGGTTCTAGCGGGCAAGAGACCCAGTACTTC. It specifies CASSQGLGSSGQETQYF.

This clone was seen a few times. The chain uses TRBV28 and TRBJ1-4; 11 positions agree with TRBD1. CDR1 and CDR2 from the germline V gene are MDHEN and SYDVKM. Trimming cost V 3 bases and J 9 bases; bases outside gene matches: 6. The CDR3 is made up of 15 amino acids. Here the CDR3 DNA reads TGTGCCAGCAGTTTGTCCGGGACAGGGGGGAAAAAACTGTTTTTT. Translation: CASSLSGTGGKKLFF.

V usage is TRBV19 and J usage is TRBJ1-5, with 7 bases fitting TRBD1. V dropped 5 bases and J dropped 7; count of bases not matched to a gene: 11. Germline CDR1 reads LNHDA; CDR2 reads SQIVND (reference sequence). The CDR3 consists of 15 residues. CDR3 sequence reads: CASSLRQGGGQPQHF. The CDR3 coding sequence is TGTGCCAGTAGTCTCCGACAGGGAGGAGGACAGCCCCAGCATTTT.

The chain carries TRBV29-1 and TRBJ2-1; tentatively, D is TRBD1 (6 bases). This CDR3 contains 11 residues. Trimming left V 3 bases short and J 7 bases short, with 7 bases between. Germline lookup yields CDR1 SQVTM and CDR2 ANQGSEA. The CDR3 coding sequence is TGCAGCGTTGATAGGGGGAATGAGCAGTTCTTC. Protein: CSVDRGNEQFF.

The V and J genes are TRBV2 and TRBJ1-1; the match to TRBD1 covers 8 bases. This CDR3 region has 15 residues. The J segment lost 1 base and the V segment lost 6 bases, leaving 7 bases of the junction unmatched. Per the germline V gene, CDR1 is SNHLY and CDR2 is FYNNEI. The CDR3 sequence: CASRAGGAENTEAFF. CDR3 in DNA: TGTGCCAGCAGGGCAGGGGGCGCGGAGAACACTGAAGCTTTCTTT.

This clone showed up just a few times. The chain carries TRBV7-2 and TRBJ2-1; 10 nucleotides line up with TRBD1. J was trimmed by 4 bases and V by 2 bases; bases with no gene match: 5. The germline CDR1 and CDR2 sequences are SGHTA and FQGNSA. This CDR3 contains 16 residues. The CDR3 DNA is TGTGCCAGCAGCTTAACTGGGACAGGGGTTTACAATGAGCAGTTCTTC. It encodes CASSLTGTGVYNEQFF. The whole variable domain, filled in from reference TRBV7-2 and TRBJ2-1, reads GAGVSQSPSNKVTEKGKDVELRCDPISGHTALYWYRQSLGQGLEFLIYFQGNSAPDKSGLPSDRFSAERTGGSVSTLTIQRTQQEDSAVYLCASSLTGTGVYNEQFFGPGTRLTVL.

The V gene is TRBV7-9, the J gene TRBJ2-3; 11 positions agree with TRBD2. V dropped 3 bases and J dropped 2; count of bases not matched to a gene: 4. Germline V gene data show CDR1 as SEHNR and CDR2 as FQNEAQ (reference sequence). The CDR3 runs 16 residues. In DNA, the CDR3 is TGTGCCAGCAGCTTGGGGACTAGCGGCTCCACAGATACGCAGTATTTT. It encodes CASSLGTSGSTDTQYF. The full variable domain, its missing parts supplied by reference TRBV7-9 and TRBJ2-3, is DTGVSQNPRHKITKRGQNVTFRCDPISEHNRLYWYRQTLGQGPEFLTYFQNEAQLEKSRLLSDRFSAERPKGSFSTLEIQRTEQGDSAMYLCASSLGTSGSTDTQYFGPGTRLTVL.